The clone carrying this T cell receptor beta chain came up once. This sample was taken from a study of blood T cell repertoires in COVID-19. Across the study: COVID-19 samples, acute and convalescent, were from the United States, Italy and Spain. Sources were T cells, B-cell-depleted T cells, or PBMCs; the material itself was cDNA or gDNA.

Per the study methods: The assay estimated nucleated cells by amplifying reference gene primers. Libraries were prepared by immunoSEQ multiplex PCR; TCRdb keeps only in-frame clonotypes and omits some of them. D and trimming come from the DNA, and the V and J calls and clone size come from that table. This table holds about 70,000 clones, 88% found once. Trimming shortened V by 0 bases and J by 4 bases, and 16 bases separated the two germline ends. This CDR3 spans 16 amino acids. Germline lookup yields CDR1 SGDLS and CDR2 YYNGEE. The sequenced material came from peripheral blood. V usage is TRBV9 and J usage is TRBJ1-2; no clear D. The receptor was isolated from a human donor in a cohort sampled during active COVID-19. CDR3: CASSVEFQVGIYGYTF. CDR3 DNA: TGTGCCAGCAGCGTAGAGTTCCAAGTCGGGATCTATGGCTACACCTTC.